This T cell receptor beta chain came from a study of siplizumab effects on memory and regulatory T cells (dated by TCRdb to between 2019 and 2020). Looking at the study overall: The study looked at the effect of siplizumab, an anti-CD2 antibody, on alloreactive T-cell subsets in allogeneic mixed lymphocyte reactions made from human PBMCs. Study-level results and caveats: Among mappable alloreactive CD4+ clones, the Treg-derived fraction averaged approximately 69% with siplizumab versus roughly 25% in control reactions. Unstimulated naive T cells appeared more diverse than memory T cells, and naive cells seemed to contribute substantially to the alloresponse. About 80-96% of proliferating CD4+ or CD8+ clones could not be given a naive or memory phenotype. Because sequences below about 10^-5 frequency were poorly captured, only a minor fraction of alloreactive clones could be mapped to unstimulated subsets. The cumulative frequency of alloreactive sequences that could be traced back to unstimulated CD4+ memory T cells was significantly reduced by siplizumab. The suppressive function of proliferating Tregs from siplizumab cultures was not functionally confirmed.

Worth noting for this clone: No cognate antigen has been identified for it. Per-nucleotide qualities are absent, and no much larger clonotype sits a single base away.

Sorted unstimulated T cells and proliferating T cells recovered from mixed lymphocyte reactions were subjected to TCRbeta CDR3 sequencing. Fresh whole blood from 9 to 10 HLA-typed healthy donors served as the source for isolating PBMCs. Unstimulated CD4+ non-regulatory T cells were FACS-sorted to map the origin of alloreactive clones. There are 19 amino acids in the CDR3, from cysteine to phenylalanine inclusive. Of all the DNA, just the CDR3 is kept, 57 bases in frame from base 1. Here V drops 6 bases and J drops 4 bases, and the junction holds 22 bases not matched to any gene. The CDR1 and CDR2 encoded by the germline V gene are SGHAT and FQNNGV. Library prep was done by the immunoSEQ multiplex PCR assay. Each sample had 10^5 or so TCR templates assayed by the deep sequencing platform. Genomic DNA extracted from sorted T cells was the material used for TCRbeta CDR3 sequencing. The authors' pipeline ran thus. The R programming language was used for the clonal analysis of the TCRbeta CDR3 data. Comparing unstimulated samples against CFSE-low samples taken after the reaction was how alloreactive CD4+ and CD8+ clones were defined. Regulatory or non-regulatory origin was assigned to alloreactive CD4+ clones by matching of sequences to sorted unstimulated Treg and non-Treg repertoires. TCRdb holds this immuneACCESS table with in-frame rearrangements only. Some clones are missing; in checked studies, unresolved V genes explain under half, and the rest has no known cause. V and J calls and clone size are given by that table; D and trimming were obtained from the DNA. The sample includes about 100,000 clones, with around 90% observed a single time. The top ten constitute around 12% of the sample.

This TCR derives from a human donor in good health. The sequenced sample was non-Treg CD4+ T cells sorted from blood. This specimen's cell subset or site label, interpreted: FACS-sorted unstimulated CD4+ non-regulatory T cells. The rearrangement combines TRBV11-2 with TRBJ2-7; TRBD2 matches 9 bases in the middle. The sequenced DNA is TGTGCCAGCAGTTCGACTGGAGTAGCGGGAGTTTCGGGGGGATACGAGCAGTACTTC. It translates to CASSSTGVAGVSGGYEQYF.